Listed here is a single TCR beta chain. The data were obtained in a study of blood T cell repertoires in COVID-19. Across the whole study: Samples of COVID-19 (acute and convalescent) were obtained from the United States, Italy and Spain.

As originally analysed: The authors estimated nucleated cell counts from reference gene primer amplification. Profiling relied on immunoSEQ multiplex PCR, and the TCRdb table lists in-frame clones only, not all of them. The D gene and trimming were derived from the DNA, and the V and J assignments and clone size from that table. The sample has around 140,000 clones, 80% seen once; the top ten hold approximately 3.5%. V shed 0 bases and J 2 bases; nucleotides not matched to a gene: 12. The CDR3 extends over 18 amino acids. Germline CDR1 reads SGHNT; CDR2 reads YYREEE (reference sequence). This rearrangement joins TRBV5-4 to TRBJ2-3, with TRBD2 matching 7 bases. This TCR was sampled from a man in his 70s who had recovered from COVID-19. The sequenced sample consisted of peripheral blood. The DNA for the CDR3 is TGTGCCAGCAGCTTGGCCGGTTGGTCTAGCGGTGCCACAGATACGCAGTATTTT. This sequence encodes CASSLAGWSSGATDTQYF.